This record looks at one TCR beta chain sequence and its context. The method was immunoSEQ multiplex PCR; TCRdb's version includes in-frame clones alone and lacks a portion of them. Here the sample spans more than 90,000 clones, more than 65% being singletons. With V trimmed by 4 bases and J by 4 bases, 4 bases remained unmatched. CDR1 and CDR2 (germline): MNHEY, SVGAGI. The CDR3 spans 14 residues. These data come from a study of radiotherapy plus CTLA-4 blockade in lung cancer. In the study overall: Among enrolled patients, over 15% responded and roughly 31% achieved disease control.

This receptor was identified in a human donor with non-small cell lung cancer that progressed on radiotherapy plus ipilimumab. Some clones in this sample may be carry-over from other donors' samples. Sample: peripheral blood, taken from a patient treated with radiotherapy plus ipilimumab. The rearrangement uses TRBV6-5 and TRBJ2-7, with 10 bases fitting TRBD1. The CDR3 DNA follows: TGTGCCAGCAGTTCCGCGGGACAGGGGTACGAGCAGTACTTC. It translates to CASSSAGQGYEQYF.